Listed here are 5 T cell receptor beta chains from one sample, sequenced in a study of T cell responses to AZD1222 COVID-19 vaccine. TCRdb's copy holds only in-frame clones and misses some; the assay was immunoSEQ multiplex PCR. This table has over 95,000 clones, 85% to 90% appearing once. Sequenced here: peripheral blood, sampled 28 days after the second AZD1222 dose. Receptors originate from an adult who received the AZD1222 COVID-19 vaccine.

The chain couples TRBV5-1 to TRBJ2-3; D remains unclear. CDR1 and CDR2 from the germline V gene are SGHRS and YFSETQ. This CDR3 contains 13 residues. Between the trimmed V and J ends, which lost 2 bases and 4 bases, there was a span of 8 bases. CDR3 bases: TGCGCCAGCAGCTTCGAGGACGCAGATACGCAGTATTTT. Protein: CASSFEDADTQYF. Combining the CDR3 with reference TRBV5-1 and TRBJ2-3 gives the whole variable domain KAGVTQTPRYLIKTRGQQVTLSCSPISGHRSVSWYQQTPGQGLQFLFEYFSETQRNKGNFPGRFSGRQFSNSRSEMNVSTLELGDSALYLCASSFEDADTQYFGPGTRLTVL.

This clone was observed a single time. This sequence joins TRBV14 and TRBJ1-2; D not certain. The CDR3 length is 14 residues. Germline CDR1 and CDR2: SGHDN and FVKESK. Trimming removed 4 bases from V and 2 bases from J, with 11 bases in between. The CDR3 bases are TGTGCCAGCAGCCCTACTACCGGGAACTATGGCTACACCTTC. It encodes CASSPTTGNYGYTF.

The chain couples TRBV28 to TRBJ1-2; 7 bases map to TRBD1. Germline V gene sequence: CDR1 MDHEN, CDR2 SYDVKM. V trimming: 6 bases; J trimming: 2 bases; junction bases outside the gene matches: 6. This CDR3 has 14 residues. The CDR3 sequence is CASRVSRGNYGYTF. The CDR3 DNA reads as TGTGCCAGCAGGGTTTCCAGGGGGAACTATGGCTACACCTTC.

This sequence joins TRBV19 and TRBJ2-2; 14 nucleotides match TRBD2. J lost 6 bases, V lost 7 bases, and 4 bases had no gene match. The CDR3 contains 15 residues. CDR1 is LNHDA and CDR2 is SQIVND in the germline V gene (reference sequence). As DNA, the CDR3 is TGTGCCAGTATAGGGACTAGCGGGAGTTCCGGGGAGCTGTTTTTT. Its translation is CASIGTSGSSGELFF.

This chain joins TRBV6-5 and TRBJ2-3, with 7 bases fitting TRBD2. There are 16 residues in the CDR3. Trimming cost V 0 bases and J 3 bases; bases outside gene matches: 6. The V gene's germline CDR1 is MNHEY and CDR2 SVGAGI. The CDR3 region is CASSYSGAGKTDTQYF. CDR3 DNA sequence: TGTGCCAGCAGTTACTCGGGAGCGGGGAAGACAGATACGCAGTATTTT.